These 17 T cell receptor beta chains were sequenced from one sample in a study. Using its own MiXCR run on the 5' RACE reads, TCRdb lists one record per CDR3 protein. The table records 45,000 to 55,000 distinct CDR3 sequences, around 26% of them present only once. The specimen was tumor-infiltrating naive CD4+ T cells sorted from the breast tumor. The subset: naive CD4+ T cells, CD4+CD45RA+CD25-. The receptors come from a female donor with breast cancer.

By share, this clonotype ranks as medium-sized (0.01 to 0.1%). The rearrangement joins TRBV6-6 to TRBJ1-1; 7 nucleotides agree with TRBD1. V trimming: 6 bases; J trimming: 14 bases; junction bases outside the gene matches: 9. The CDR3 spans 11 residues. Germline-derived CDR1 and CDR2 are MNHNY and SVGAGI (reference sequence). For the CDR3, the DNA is TGTGCCAGCAGGAGACAGGGCATGGGGTTCTTT. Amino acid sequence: CASRRQGMGFF.

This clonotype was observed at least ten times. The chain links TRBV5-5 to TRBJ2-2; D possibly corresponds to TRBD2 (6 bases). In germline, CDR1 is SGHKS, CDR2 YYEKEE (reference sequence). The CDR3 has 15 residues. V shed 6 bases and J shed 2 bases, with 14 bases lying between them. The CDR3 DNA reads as TGTGCCAGCACCATCCGGGAGCACAACACCGGGGAGCTGTTTTTT. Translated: CASTIREHNTGELFF.

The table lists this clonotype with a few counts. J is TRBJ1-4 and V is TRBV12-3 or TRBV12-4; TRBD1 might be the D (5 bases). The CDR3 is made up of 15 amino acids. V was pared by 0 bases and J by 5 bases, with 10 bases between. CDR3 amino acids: CASSLAAGENEKLFF. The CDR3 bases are TGTGCCAGCAGTTTAGCGGCGGGGGAGAATGAAAAACTGTTTTTT.

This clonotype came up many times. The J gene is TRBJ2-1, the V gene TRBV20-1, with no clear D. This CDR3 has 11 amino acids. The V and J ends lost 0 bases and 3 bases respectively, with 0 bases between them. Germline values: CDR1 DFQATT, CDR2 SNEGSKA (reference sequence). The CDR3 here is CSARDYNEQFF. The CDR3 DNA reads TGCAGTGCTAGAGACTACAATGAGCAGTTCTTC.

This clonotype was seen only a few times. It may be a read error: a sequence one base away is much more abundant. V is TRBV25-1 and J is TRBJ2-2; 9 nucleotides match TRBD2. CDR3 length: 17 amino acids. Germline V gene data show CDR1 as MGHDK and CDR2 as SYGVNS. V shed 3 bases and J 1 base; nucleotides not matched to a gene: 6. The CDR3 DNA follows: TGTGCCAGCAGTGATGGTAGCGGGAGAGGGAACACCGGGGAGCTGTTTTTT. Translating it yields CASSDGSGRGNTGELFF.

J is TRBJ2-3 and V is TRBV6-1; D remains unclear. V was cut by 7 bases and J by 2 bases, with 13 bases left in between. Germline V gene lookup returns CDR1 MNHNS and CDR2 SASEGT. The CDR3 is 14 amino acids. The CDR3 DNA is TGTGCCAGCAAGAAATTGTCACCCACAGATACGCAGTATTTT. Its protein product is CASKKLSPTDTQYF.

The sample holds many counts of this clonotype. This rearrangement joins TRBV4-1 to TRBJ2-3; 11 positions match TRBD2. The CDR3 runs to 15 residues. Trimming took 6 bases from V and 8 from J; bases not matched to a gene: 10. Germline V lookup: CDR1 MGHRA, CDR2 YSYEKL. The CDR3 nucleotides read TGCGCCAGCAGGCCCACTAGCGGGAGCTTGGGTACGCAGTATTTT. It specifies CASRPTSGSLGTQYF.

CDR3 sequence: CASSQVAGVVHEQYF. The CDR3 DNA sequence: TGCGCCAGCAGCCAAGTGGCAGGGGTCGTCCACGAGCAGTACTTC. The rearrangement links TRBV4-1 to TRBJ2-7, with D possibly TRBD1 on 6 matching bases. Looked up from germline, CDR1 is MGHRA and CDR2 is YSYEKL. The CDR3 sequence is 15 residues long. V lost 1 base to trimming and J lost 5 bases, with 15 bases between them.

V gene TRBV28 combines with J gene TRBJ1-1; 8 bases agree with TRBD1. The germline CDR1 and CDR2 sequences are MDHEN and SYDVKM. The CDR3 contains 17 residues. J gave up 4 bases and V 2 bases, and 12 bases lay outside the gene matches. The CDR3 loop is CASSLPLGQGVRTEAFF. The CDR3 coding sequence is TGTGCCAGCAGTTTACCCCTCGGACAGGGCGTCCGCACTGAAGCTTTCTTT.

In DNA, the CDR3 is TGTGCCAGCAGTTCCCCCACTACTGAAGCTTTCTTT. Translation gives CASSSPTTEAFF. V gene TRBV28 combines with J gene TRBJ1-1; no firm D call. The V end lost 4 bases, the J end lost 5 bases, and 8 bases lay between the germline ends. Germline V gene sequence: CDR1 MDHEN, CDR2 SYDVKM. There are 12 residues in the CDR3.

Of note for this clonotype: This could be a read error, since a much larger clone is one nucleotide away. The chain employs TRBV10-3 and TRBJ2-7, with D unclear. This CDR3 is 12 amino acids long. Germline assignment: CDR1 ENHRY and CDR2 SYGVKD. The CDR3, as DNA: TGTGCCACCAGTGAGTCGAGGCAAGGGCAGTACTTC. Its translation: CATSESRQGQYF.

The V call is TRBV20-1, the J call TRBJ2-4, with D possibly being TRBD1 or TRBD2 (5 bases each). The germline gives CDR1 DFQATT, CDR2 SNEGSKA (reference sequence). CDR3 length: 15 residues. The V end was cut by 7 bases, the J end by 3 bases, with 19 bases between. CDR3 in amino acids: CSGRKEGQVKNIQYF. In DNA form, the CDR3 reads TGCAGTGGCAGAAAAGAGGGGCAGGTCAAAAACATTCAGTACTTC.

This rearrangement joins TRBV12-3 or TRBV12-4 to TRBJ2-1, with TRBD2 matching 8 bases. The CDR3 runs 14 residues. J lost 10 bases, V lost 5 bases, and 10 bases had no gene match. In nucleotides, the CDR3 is TGTGCCAGCAGTGCGGGACTGGGCGGGGGGGAGCAGTTCTTC. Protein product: CASSAGLGGGEQFF.

For the CDR3, the DNA is TGCGCCAGCAGCGTCTTAAATAGCGGCAACAATGAGCAGTTCTTC. It codes for CASSVLNSGNNEQFF. This chain uses TRBV5-1 with TRBJ2-1; D is perhaps TRBD2 (6 bases). CDR1 is SGHRS and CDR2 is YFSETQ in the germline V gene. CDR3 length: 15 amino acids. Between the trimmed V and J ends, which lost 4 bases and 5 bases, there was a span of 16 bases.

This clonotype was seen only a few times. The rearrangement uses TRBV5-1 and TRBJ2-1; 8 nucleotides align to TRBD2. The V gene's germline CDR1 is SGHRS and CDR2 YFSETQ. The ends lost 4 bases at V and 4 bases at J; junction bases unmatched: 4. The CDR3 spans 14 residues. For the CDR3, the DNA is TGCGCCAGCAGCCCGGGACTAGTATACAATGAGCAGTTCTTC. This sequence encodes CASSPGLVYNEQFF. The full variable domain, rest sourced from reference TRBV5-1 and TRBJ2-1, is KAGVTQTPRYLIKTRGQQVTLSCSPISGHRSVSWYQQTPGQGLQFLFEYFSETQRNKGNFPGRFSGRQFSNSRSEMNVSTLELGDSALYLCASSPGLVYNEQFFGPGTRLTVL.

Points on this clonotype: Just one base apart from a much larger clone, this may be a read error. The CDR3, as DNA: TGTGCCAGCAGTGGTGGGGCCGGGACAGAGGGGTACGAGCAGTTCTTC. Translation: CASSGGAGTEGYEQFF. The chain recombines TRBV6-1 with TRBJ2-7, with TRBD1 matching 7 bases. The DNA end favors TRBJ2-1, so the J call may be wrong. Looked up from germline, CDR1 is MNHNS and CDR2 is SASEGT. This CDR3 is 16 amino acids long.

The CDR3 DNA is TGTGCCAGCAGCCCTAATACAGGGGGTAATTCTCCTGGGGCCAACGTCCTGACTTTC. This gives the protein CASSPNTGGNSPGANVLTF. The chain carries TRBV7-2 and TRBJ2-6; 8 nucleotides agree with TRBD1. Trimming removed 5 bases from V and 2 bases from J; junction bases left unmatched: 14. Germline V CDR1 and CDR2: SGHTA, FQGNSA. CDR3 length equals 19 residues.